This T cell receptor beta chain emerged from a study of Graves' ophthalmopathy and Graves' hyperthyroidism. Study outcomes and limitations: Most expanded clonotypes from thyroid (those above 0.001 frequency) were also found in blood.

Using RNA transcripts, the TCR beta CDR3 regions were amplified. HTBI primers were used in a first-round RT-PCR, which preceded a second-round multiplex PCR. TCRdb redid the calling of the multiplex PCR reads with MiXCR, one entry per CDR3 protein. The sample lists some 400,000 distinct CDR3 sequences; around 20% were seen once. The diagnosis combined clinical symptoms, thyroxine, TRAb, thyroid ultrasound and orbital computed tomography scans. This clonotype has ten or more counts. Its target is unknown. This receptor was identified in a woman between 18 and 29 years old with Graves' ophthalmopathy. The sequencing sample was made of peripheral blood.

CDR3 in amino acids: CASSVELGNTIYF. Here the CDR3 DNA reads TGTGCCAGCAGCGTAGAACTTGGAAACACCATATATTTT. The chain carries TRBV9 and TRBJ1-3; unclear D gene. V lost 0 bases and J lost 3, with 4 bases in between. This CDR3 is built from 13 residues. In germline, CDR1 is SGDLS, CDR2 YYNGEE.